The source of this TCR beta chain is a study of T cell responses to AZD1222 COVID-19 vaccine. The CDR3 consists of 13 residues. Germline V gene lookup returns CDR1 MDHEN and CDR2 SYDVKM. Trimming stripped 3 bases from V and 7 bases from J, with 12 bases between. It was second doses at about 4 or about 12 weeks that were pooled. Measured with immunoSEQ multiplex PCR; TCRdb has only the in-frame clones, and not every one. Of about 45,000 clones listed, 65% to 85% are singletons. The study, taken as a whole, reports: Without day 14 samples, only post-peak T cell repertoires were studied. Among AZD1222 vaccinees, only six or seven were seropositive at baseline. Clonal diversity was possibly underestimated, and the donors were mostly white British, with more females.

Turning to this clone: Its cognate antigen is unknown.

The specimen comprised peripheral blood, sampled 28 days after the second AZD1222 dose. This sequence joins TRBV28 and TRBJ1-2; D is uncertain. This clonotype was sampled from an adult who received the AZD1222 COVID-19 vaccine. CDR3 amino acids: CASSFRQFRGYTF. The CDR3 nucleotides read TGTGCCAGCAGTTTCCGCCAATTTCGTGGCTACACCTTC.